This TCR beta chain emerged from a study of T cell clonotyping in hematopoietic cell transplantation. Time point indicated: recipient sample about 28 days before transplant, after cytoreduction. Samples: about 28 days before transplant, then days 30, 100 and 180 after. Germline trimming cut 0 bases from V and 1 base from J; bases unmatched to any gene: 1. Germline V lookup: CDR1 SQVTM, CDR2 ANQGSEA. The CDR3 is 15 amino acids. Data came from immunoSEQ multiplex PCR; TCRdb stores just in-frame clones and leaves some out. The sample lists about 18,000 clones, roughly 88% seen once, with around 7.7% in the top ten.

The receptor comes from a man aged 50-59 years with acute myeloid leukemia. Some clones in this sample may be carry-over from other donors' samples. The chain is built from TRBV29-1 and TRBJ2-2; 8 bases match TRBD1. Source: peripheral blood mononuclear cells, taken before stem cell transplant. CDR3 nucleotides: TGCAGCGTTGAAGATGGGACAGGGAACACCGGGGAGCTGTTTTTT. Protein: CSVEDGTGNTGELFF.